The 23 T cell receptor beta chains below come from one sample, sequenced in a study of CD8 T cells in ankylosing spondylitis. Regarding the study as a whole: Eight highly homologous variants formed a TCR beta motif that appeared characteristic of ankylosing spondylitis blood.

Their target antigens are unknown. TCRdb re-derived calls from the 5' RACE reads in MiXCR, one entry per CDR3 protein. The sample shows a few hundred thousand distinct CDR3 sequences, about a sixth of them seen only once. What was sequenced was blood, either unsorted or a sorted T cell fraction (not recorded which). Source of these receptors: a male donor with ankylosing spondylitis.

The table lists this clonotype with many counts. The chain joins TRBV12-3 or TRBV12-4 to TRBJ1-2, with D unresolved. V was clipped by 6 bases and J by 4 bases, with 15 bases between them. The CDR3 contains 14 residues. The CDR3 here is CASRPTGGSYGYTF. The CDR3 nucleotides are TGTGCCAGCAGACCGACGGGAGGATCCTATGGCTACACCTTC.

J is TRBJ2-2 and V is TRBV15; the match to TRBD2 covers 11 bases. CDR1 is LNHNV and CDR2 is YYDKDF in the germline V gene (reference sequence). Germline trimming cut 0 bases from V and 7 bases from J; bases unmatched to any gene: 4. This CDR3 comprises 16 residues. CDR3 DNA: TGTGCCACCAGCAGAGATAATAGCGGGAGGGGCGGGGAGCTGTTTTTT. Translated: CATSRDNSGRGGELFF. Full variable domain (rest looked up from reference TRBV15 and TRBJ2-2): DAMVIQNPRYQVTQFGKPVTLSCSQTLNHNVMYWYQQKSSQAPKLLFHYYDKDFNNEADTPDNFQSRRPNTSFCFLDIRSPGLGDTAMYLCATSRDNSGRGGELFFGEGSRLTVL.

A few counts support this clonotype. The chain carries TRBV5-1 and TRBJ1-1; TRBD1 is a possible D gene (6 bases). The CDR3 extends over 15 amino acids. The V and J ends lost 3 bases and 0 bases respectively, with 12 bases between them. CDR1 and CDR2 from the germline V gene are SGHRS and YFSETQ. The CDR3 here is CASSSQTGMNTEAFF. CDR3 in DNA: TGCGCCAGCAGCTCGCAGACAGGCATGAACACTGAAGCTTTCTTT.

This clonotype showed up just once. A much more abundant neighbour one base away suggests this may be a read error. The chain has TRBV20-1 and TRBJ2-7; the D gene is possibly TRBD2 (5 bases). Germline V gives CDR1 DFQATT, CDR2 SNEGSKA (reference sequence). The CDR3 consists of 16 residues. As DNA, the CDR3 is TGCTGTGCTAGAGGTGGAGGATACCAAAAGAAGGACGAGCAGTACTTC. Translating gives CCARGGGYQKKDEQYF.

The chain uses TRBV7-3 and TRBJ1-1, with D tentatively TRBD1 (5 bases). CDR3 size: 13 residues. V was cut by 0 bases and J by 6 bases, with 8 bases left in between. Per the germline V gene, CDR1 is SGHTA and CDR2 is FQGTGA. The CDR3 coding sequence is TGTGCCAGCAGCTTAACGGGGGTCGCTGAAGCTTTCTTT. The encoded protein is CASSLTGVAEAFF.

This clonotype was detected only a few times. The chain carries TRBV20-1 and TRBJ2-7; 7 positions agree with TRBD2. Germline CDR1 reads DFQATT; CDR2 reads SNEGSKA (reference sequence). The length of the CDR3 is 12 residues. Trimming at V came to 2 bases and at J to 12 bases, leaving 10 bases not matched to a gene. For the CDR3, the DNA is TGCAGTGCTAGAAATGCAGCGGGGTCGGTGTACTTC. Translation: CSARNAAGSVYF.

The V call is TRBV6-1, the J call TRBJ1-2; possibly TRBD1 for D (5 bases). This CDR3 spans 13 amino acids. Trimming took off 8 bases at V and 1 base at J, with 11 bases between the two ends. Germline V gives CDR1 MNHNS, CDR2 SASEGT. The CDR3 reads CASAPTDNYGYTF. Written as DNA, the CDR3 is TGTGCCAGCGCGCCGACAGATAACTATGGCTACACCTTC.

This clonotype was counted ten times or more. The rearrangement joins TRBV29-1 to TRBJ1-1; D gene uncertain. Between the trimmed V and J ends, which lost 4 bases and 6 bases, there was a span of 12 bases. The CDR3 covers 12 residues. CDR1 and CDR2 from the germline V gene are SQVTM and ANQGSEA. CDR3: CSVVPTSSEAFF. As DNA, the CDR3 is TGCAGCGTTGTTCCAACGTCATCTGAAGCTTTCTTT.

J is TRBJ1-6 and V is TRBV25-1, with unresolved D. The CDR3 runs 15 residues. V was trimmed by 1 base and J by 7 bases, leaving 11 bases between them. Germline-derived CDR1 and CDR2 are MGHDK and SYGVNS. DNA for the CDR3: TGTGCCAGCAGTGAATCCCAGAGTCGGAATTCACCCCTCCACTTT. Amino acids: CASSESQSRNSPLHF. Full variable domain (outside the CDR3, taken from reference TRBV25-1 and TRBJ1-6): EADIYQTPRYLVIGTGKKITLECSQTMGHDKMYWYQQDPGMELHLIHYSYGVNSTEKGDLSSESTVSRIRTEHFPLTLESARPSHTSQYLCASSESQSRNSPLHFGNGTRLTVT.

This clonotype was counted only a few times. The V call is TRBV7-2, the J call TRBJ1-2; no firm D call. Germline assignment: CDR1 SGHTA and CDR2 FQGNSA. The CDR3 loop spans 16 amino acids. Trimming shortened V by 0 bases and J by 0 bases, and 11 bases separated the two germline ends. The CDR3 DNA sequence: TGTGCCAGCAGCTTAGCGTTTTCTCAAGCTAACTATGGCTACACCTTC. This sequence encodes CASSLAFSQANYGYTF.

The V call is TRBV6-1, the J call TRBJ1-1; the D gene is possibly TRBD1 (5 bases). V lost 5 bases and J 1 base, leaving 8 bases between the germline ends. The germline CDR1 and CDR2 sequences are MNHNS and SASEGT. This CDR3 comprises 13 residues. The CDR3 nucleotides read TGTGCCAGCAGTCGGGACGAGAACACTGAAGCTTTCTTT. The encoded protein is CASSRDENTEAFF.

The chain uses TRBV5-1 and TRBJ1-6, with D possibly being TRBD1 (5 bases). Trimming stripped 5 bases from V and 7 bases from J, with 16 bases between. Germline values: CDR1 SGHRS, CDR2 YFSETQ. The CDR3 has 15 amino acids. CDR3 nucleotides: TGCGCCAGCAGGTCCGGGACGGAGCCGAATTCACCCCTCCACTTT. Encoded protein: CASRSGTEPNSPLHF.

The chain couples TRBV7-3 to TRBJ1-1, with unresolved D. V was trimmed by 0 bases and J by 4 bases, leaving 12 bases between them. CDR3 length equals 15 residues. CDR1 and CDR2 from the germline V gene are SGHTA and FQGTGA. The CDR3 DNA sequence: TGTGCCAGCAGCTTAACGGGCGAGGCCCTCACTGAAGCTTTCTTT. It encodes CASSLTGEALTEAFF.

This clonotype was counted only a few times. The chain is built from TRBV30 and TRBJ2-7, with TRBD2 as a possible D gene (6 bases). V dropped 5 bases and J dropped 6 bases, with 11 bases sitting between them. Germline V lookup: CDR1 GTSNPN, CDR2 SVGIG (reference sequence). This CDR3 has 11 amino acids. The CDR3 reads CAWGWGGEQYF. CDR3 DNA: TGTGCCTGGGGGTGGGGAGGCGAGCAGTACTTC.

This clonotype was recorded a few times. The V and J genes are TRBV5-1 and TRBJ1-4, with D possibly matching TRBD1 (5 bases). This CDR3 contains 13 residues. Germline CDR1 is SGHRS and CDR2 is YFSETQ. Trimming removed 4 bases at V and 8 bases at J, with 12 bases between. CDR3 nucleotide sequence: TGCGCCAGCAGCCCACAGGTGATGGAAAAACTGTTTTTT. Encoded protein: CASSPQVMEKLFF.

This clonotype has only a few counts. The rearrangement uses TRBV29-1 and TRBJ2-7, with D tentatively TRBD2 (5 bases). The V gene lost 6 bases and the J gene lost 11 bases, with 23 bases spanning the gap. CDR1 is SQVTM and CDR2 is ANQGSEA in the germline V gene. The CDR3 loop spans 13 amino acids. The CDR3 loop reads CSVAREGYPREYF. CDR3 nucleotides: TGCAGCGTAGCCCGCGAGGGCTACCCAAGGGAGTACTTC.

This clonotype came up a few times. The V call is TRBV2, the J call TRBJ2-1; 7 bases fit TRBD1. V was pared by 4 bases and J by 8 bases, with 8 bases of the junction left unmatched. The CDR3 spans 14 residues. CDR1 and CDR2 (germline): SNHLY, FYNNEI. The CDR3 DNA sequence: TGTGCCAGCAGTGGCCGACAGGGTTTATATGAGCAGTTCTTC. This gives the protein CASSGRQGLYEQFF.

This chain uses TRBV25-1 with TRBJ1-5, with TRBD1 identical over 9 bases. The V gene end was trimmed by 6 bases and the J gene end by 2 bases; junction bases not matched to a gene: 5. The germline CDR1 and CDR2 sequences are MGHDK and SYGVNS. There are 15 residues in the CDR3. Written as DNA, the CDR3 is TGTGCCAGCAGGGGACAGGGTAAGGGCAATCAGCCCCAGCATTTT. It specifies CASRGQGKGNQPQHF.

The chain couples TRBV7-2 to TRBJ1-4; D is perhaps TRBD1 (5 bases). Germline values: CDR1 SGHTA, CDR2 FQGNSA. The CDR3 extends over 16 amino acids. Trimming stripped 2 bases from V and 7 bases from J, with 17 bases between. The CDR3 region has the DNA TGTGCCAGCAGCTTAAGGGCGGCAGGGCCGAGTGAAAAACTGTTTTTT. Its translation is CASSLRAAGPSEKLFF.

This clonotype was seen a handful of times. The chain carries TRBV18 and TRBJ1-2, with 9 bases identical to TRBD1. CDR3 length: 15 amino acids. In germline, CDR1 is KGHSH, CDR2 LQKENI. The V and J ends lost 4 bases and 4 bases, in that order; junction bases with no gene match: 7. In DNA form, the CDR3 reads TGTGCCAGCTCACTCCTGGGACAGGGAACCTATGGCTACACCTTC. Translating gives CASSLLGQGTYGYTF.

The genes are TRBV27 and TRBJ1-4; D possibly corresponds to TRBD1 (5 bases). Trimming took 5 bases from V and 0 from J, leaving 16 bases between them. Germline V lookup: CDR1 MNHEY, CDR2 SMNVEV (reference sequence). CDR3 length: 17 residues. CDR3 nucleotides: TGTGCCAGCAGTGGTCGGACACATCCCGCAACTAATGAAAAACTGTTTTTT. Translation: CASSGRTHPATNEKLFF.

This chain uses TRBV20-1 with TRBJ1-3; 9 bases fit TRBD1. Germline lookup yields CDR1 DFQATT and CDR2 SNEGSKA (reference sequence). The CDR3 covers 17 residues. Trimming took 6 bases from V and 0 from J; bases not matched to a gene: 12. The chain's CDR3 is CSARPGQGPPSGNTIYF. The CDR3 bases are TGCAGTGCCCGACCGGGACAGGGCCCTCCCTCTGGAAACACCATATATTTT.

The chain is built from TRBV21-1 and TRBJ2-4; TRBD1 was called by the table and not checked on the DNA. TRBV21-1 is labeled a pseudogene. The length of the CDR3 is 19 residues. CDR3 nucleotides: TGTGCCAGCAGCGCCAGAAACCCCGGGACAGGGAAATTTTTATCTCGTGCGTACTTC. Translated: CASSARNPGTGKFLSRAYF.